These 4 T cell receptor beta chains were sequenced from one sample in a study of OX40 agonist ivuxolimab in advanced cancers. Libraries were constructed by the immunoSEQ multiplex PCR assay. TCRdb limited this immuneACCESS table to in-frame rearrangements with V and J called. A share of clones is missing; checked studies link under half to unresolved V genes, and the rest is unexplained. Here the sample has fewer than 70,000 clones; 80% to 90% occur a single time. The ten largest clones represent roughly 1.9% of the sample. The starting material was CD4+ or CD8+ T cells sorted from blood, obtained in a trial of the OX40 agonist ivuxolimab. These receptors all stem from an adult with an advanced solid tumor such as melanoma, head and neck, liver or kidney cancer.

The chain combines TRBV7-2 with TRBJ2-1, with D possibly being TRBD1 or TRBD2 (6 bases each). This CDR3 region has 13 residues. The germline CDR1 and CDR2 sequences are SGHTA and FQGNSA. Trimming shortened V by 5 bases and J by 7 bases, and 12 bases separated the two germline ends. The CDR3 DNA is TGTGCCAGCAGCCCTAGAGGGGGGAATGAGCAGTTCTTC. Translated: CASSPRGGNEQFF.

This clone was recorded only once. The chain uses TRBV6-6 and TRBJ2-7, with TRBD1 matching 9 bases. CDR1 is MNHNY, CDR2 SVGAGI, per germline (reference sequence). With V trimmed by 7 bases and J by 4 bases, 14 bases remained unmatched. This CDR3 has 16 residues. The CDR3 DNA is TGTGCCAGCACCGGGATTAAGACAGGGGGAAGTTACGAGCAGTACTTC. It codes for CASTGIKTGGSYEQYF.

In its sample, this clone was seen once. The chain employs TRBV5-6 and TRBJ2-7, with a tentative D call TRBD2 (5 bases). CDR1 SGHDT and CDR2 YYEEEE come from the germline V gene. Trimming removed 3 bases from V and 3 bases from J, with 10 bases in between. The CDR3 contains 13 residues. CDR3 coding DNA: TGTGCCAGCAGCTCCGGACTCAACTACGAGCAGTACTTC. Translation gives CASSSGLNYEQYF.

On this clone itself: At one end, the junction sequence differs from germline, possibly due to a read error. V is TRBV6-5 and J is TRBJ2-3; D is perhaps TRBD2 (6 bases). CDR3 length: 13 amino acids. Looked up from germline, CDR1 is MNHEY and CDR2 is SVGAGI. The CDR3 nucleotides are TGTGCCAGCAGATTGGGAGGCACAGAAACGCAGTATTTT. Its protein is CASRLGGTETQYF.